These 20 T cell receptor beta chains originate from one sample sequenced in a study of neurological immune-mediated disorders. MiXCR was run by TCRdb on the 5' RACE reads, yielding one entry per CDR3 protein. The data hold around 46,000 distinct CDR3 sequences, with roughly 4% observed a single time. Sequenced sample: PBMCs. These TCRs come from a woman aged 60-75 years with multiple sclerosis.

This clonotype was seen repeatedly, ten times or more. The chain couples TRBV4-3 to TRBJ1-2; the D is unclear. Germline V gives CDR1 LGHNA, CDR2 YSLEER. This CDR3 has 14 amino acids. Trimming stripped 1 base from V and 4 bases from J, with 10 bases between. This CDR3 reads CASSQALEVYGYTF. The CDR3 coding sequence is TGCGCCAGCAGCCAAGCCTTGGAGGTCTATGGCTACACCTTC.

This clonotype was detected many times. V usage is TRBV5-1 and J usage is TRBJ1-4; 7 positions match TRBD1. This CDR3 region has 15 residues. With 5 bases clipped from V and 7 bases from J, the junction kept 11 bases outside the gene matches. The germline V gene has CDR1 SGHRS and CDR2 YFSETQ. CDR3 sequence: CASRPRQGYREKLFF. DNA of the CDR3: TGCGCCAGCAGACCACGACAGGGTTACCGTGAAAAACTGTTTTTT.

In its sample, this clonotype was seen many times. The rearrangement links TRBV20-1 to TRBJ2-7; D might be TRBD1 (5 bases). Germline loops: CDR1 DFQATT, CDR2 SNEGSKA (reference sequence). CDR3 size: 13 residues. V dropped 3 bases and J dropped 1 base, with 10 bases sitting between them. CDR3 bases: TGCAGTGCTAGGACAGTTGGTTCCTACGAGCAGTACTTC. Its translation is CSARTVGSYEQYF.

This clonotype was observed many times. The genes are TRBV20-1 and TRBJ2-1; 9 nucleotides agree with TRBD1. J lost 8 bases, V lost 6 bases, and 11 bases had no gene match. The CDR3 consists of 14 residues. In germline, CDR1 is DFQATT, CDR2 SNEGSKA (reference sequence). CDR3 DNA sequence: TGCAGTGCCACAGGGGGCGCGTTATATGATGAGCAGTTCTTC. Amino acid sequence: CSATGGALYDEQFF.

There are many counts of this clonotype. J is TRBJ2-5 and V is TRBV24-1, with D perhaps matching TRBD1 or TRBD2 (5 bases each). Germline lookup yields CDR1 KGHDR and CDR2 SFDVKD. The CDR3 sequence is 16 residues long. V dropped 4 bases and J dropped 3 bases, with 17 bases sitting between them. This chain's CDR3 is CATSEPTGTDKETQYF. The CDR3, as DNA: TGTGCCACCAGTGAACCTACCGGGACGGACAAAGAGACCCAGTACTTC.

Judged by abundance, this clonotype is medium-sized. The V gene is TRBV20-1, the J gene TRBJ1-5; TRBD1 agrees at 9 bases. The CDR3 covers 14 residues. V lost 4 bases to trimming and J lost 3 bases; unmatched junction nucleotides: 4. Per germline, CDR1 DFQATT and CDR2 SNEGSKA (reference sequence). The CDR3 DNA is TGCAGTGCTACCGGACAGGGGTACAATCAGCCCCAGCATTTT. Protein: CSATGQGYNQPQHF.

This clonotype was counted ten times or more. This chain joins TRBV9 and TRBJ2-7; D not resolved. This CDR3 comprises 14 residues. Per the germline V gene, CDR1 is SGDLS and CDR2 is YYNGEE. With 0 bases removed from V and 3 bases from J, the gap between germline ends came to 10 bases. DNA of the CDR3: TGTGCCAGCAGCGTAGCTAAACAAGGCTACGAGCAGTACGTC. Its translation is CASSVAKQGYEQYV.

This clonotype came up a few times. The chain employs TRBV7-2 and TRBJ2-1, with 13 nucleotides matching TRBD2. CDR3 length equals 15 residues. The germline CDR1 and CDR2 sequences are SGHTA and FQGNSA. Trimming at V came to 5 bases and at J to 7 bases, leaving 5 bases not matched to a gene. This CDR3 is CASSGTSGGANEQFF. The CDR3 coding sequence is TGTGCCAGCAGCGGAACTAGCGGGGGGGCTAATGAGCAGTTCTTC.

This clonotype was detected ten times or more. The chain has TRBV11-2 and TRBJ1-2, with a possible D match to TRBD1 (5 bases). The CDR3 runs to 14 residues. V dropped 2 bases and J dropped 6 bases, with 13 bases sitting between them. Germline CDR1 reads SGHAT; CDR2 reads FQNNGV. In nucleotides, the CDR3 is TGTGCCAGCAGCTTACTAGGGACTGCAGATGGCTACACCTTC. This codes for CASSLLGTADGYTF.

This clonotype was detected ten times or more. V and J are TRBV12-3 or TRBV12-4 and TRBJ1-6; D gene ambiguous. The CDR3 spans 13 residues. Trimming took off 1 base at V and 5 bases at J, with 3 bases between the two ends. The CDR3 loop reads CASSLGHNSPLHF. The CDR3 DNA reads TGTGCCAGCAGTTTAGGGCATAATTCACCCCTCCACTTT.

This clonotype was recorded at least ten times. V gene TRBV2 combines with J gene TRBJ2-1, with no clear D. Germline loops: CDR1 SNHLY, CDR2 FYNNEI. Trimming left V 2 bases short and J 7 bases short, with 12 bases between. The CDR3 has 14 residues. Here the CDR3 DNA reads TGTGCCAGCAGTGAAATTGAGTTTAGGAATGAGCAGTTCTTC. It encodes CASSEIEFRNEQFF.

There are a few counts of this clonotype. The chain has TRBV20-1 and TRBJ2-3; no clear D. CDR1 and CDR2 from the germline V gene are DFQATT and SNEGSKA (reference sequence). Deletions cut 5 bases from V and 2 bases from J, with 17 bases between. The CDR3 extends over 15 amino acids. CDR3: CSAPEMSRYTDTQYF. The CDR3 DNA reads TGCAGTGCTCCAGAGATGAGCAGGTACACAGATACGCAGTATTTT.

The sample holds many counts of this clonotype. The chain links TRBV9 to TRBJ2-1; 11 positions match TRBD2. The CDR3 is 15 amino acids. Losses at the gene ends were 4 bases for V and 7 bases for J; bases not matched to a gene: 7. Germline loops: CDR1 SGDLS, CDR2 YYNGEE. The CDR3 nucleotides read TGTGCCAGCAGCCTTAGCGGGGGGGCAGGGAATGAGCAGTTCTTC. Translating it yields CASSLSGGAGNEQFF.

This clonotype was counted many times. This rearrangement joins TRBV20-1 to TRBJ2-3; 8 bases match TRBD2. Germline CDR1 reads DFQATT; CDR2 reads SNEGSKA (reference sequence). There are 13 residues in the CDR3. The trim removed 6 bases at V and 4 bases at J, leaving 6 bases unmatched. CDR3 in amino acids: CSANSGTPDTQYF. CDR3 in DNA: TGCAGTGCAAATAGCGGGACGCCAGATACGCAGTATTTT.

This clonotype occurred a few times. The rearrangement links TRBV5-1 to TRBJ2-1; 12 bases agree with TRBD2. This CDR3 spans 15 amino acids. V shed 3 bases, J shed 3 bases, and the junction held 1 base outside the gene matches. Germline CDR1 SGHRS, CDR2 YFSETQ. CDR3 sequence (DNA): TGCGCCAGCAGCTCTAGCGGGAGGGACTACAATGAGCAGTTCTTC. Translating it yields CASSSSGRDYNEQFF.

This clonotype has ten or more counts. DNA for the CDR3: TGTGCCAGCAGCCCACAGGGGAGTCAGCCCCAGCATTTT. It specifies CASSPQGSQPQHF. The chain couples TRBV9 to TRBJ1-5, with 7 bases aligning to TRBD1. The CDR3 consists of 13 residues. Losses at the gene ends were 4 bases for V and 6 bases for J; bases not matched to a gene: 4. The germline CDR1 and CDR2 sequences are SGDLS and YYNGEE. Full variable domain (rest looked up from reference TRBV9 and TRBJ1-5): DSGVTQTPKHLITATGQRVTLRCSPRSGDLSVYWYQQSLDQGLQFLIQYYNGEERAKGNILERFSAQQFPDLHSELNLSSLELGDSALYFCASSPQGSQPQHFGDGTRLSIL.

This chain links TRBV7-3 with TRBJ1-1, with unresolved D. Trimming shortened V by 4 bases and J by 3 bases, and 12 bases separated the two germline ends. This CDR3 region has 14 residues. CDR1 is SGHTA, CDR2 FQGTGA, per germline. CDR3 coding DNA: TGTGCCAGCAGCTCTGGTGGGCGGGACACTGAAGCTTTCTTT. It yields the protein CASSSGGRDTEAFF. Looking up the rest from reference TRBV7-3 and TRBJ1-1 gives the full variable domain: GAGVSQTPSNKVTEKGKYVELRCDPISGHTALYWYRQSLGQGPEFLIYFQGTGAADDSGLPNDRFFAVRPEGSVSTLKIQRTERGDSAVYLCASSSGGRDTEAFFGQGTRLTVV.

This clonotype was recorded many times. The rearrangement uses TRBV2 and TRBJ2-3; D could derive from TRBD1 or TRBD2 (6 bases each). Germline CDR1 SNHLY, CDR2 FYNNEI. The CDR3 contains 14 residues. The V gene lost 8 bases and the J gene lost 1 base, with 13 bases spanning the gap. Here the CDR3 reads CASWGASGTDTQYF. CDR3 DNA sequence: TGTGCCAGCTGGGGGGCCTCTGGCACAGATACGCAGTATTTT.

This clonotype showed up many times. The chain combines TRBV15 with TRBJ1-4; possible D gene TRBD1, 5 bases. V lost 4 bases, J lost 4 bases, and 13 bases lay in between. Germline CDR1 reads LNHNV; CDR2 reads YYDKDF (reference sequence). The CDR3 spans 15 residues. The CDR3 loop is CATSTGQTHNEKLFF. In DNA form, the CDR3 reads TGTGCCACCAGCACCGGACAAACTCATAATGAAAAACTGTTTTTT.

The sample holds many counts of this clonotype. The chain has TRBV7-2 and TRBJ2-3; D remains unclear. Germline V gene sequence: CDR1 SGHTA, CDR2 FQGNSA. The CDR3 extends over 13 amino acids. V dropped 4 bases and J dropped 6 bases, with 11 bases sitting between them. CDR3 protein: CASSSPSWDTQYF. The CDR3 DNA is TGTGCCAGCAGCTCTCCAAGCTGGGATACGCAGTATTTT.